Detailed here is one T cell receptor beta chain. The data belong to a study of blood T cell repertoires in COVID-19. Background on the study: Both acute and convalescent COVID-19 samples were obtained from the United States, Italy and Spain. From T cells, B-cell-depleted T cells, or PBMCs came the material, which was cDNA or gDNA.

The CDR3 has 15 amino acids. Deletions cut 3 bases from V and 4 bases from J, with 16 bases between. The germline V gene has CDR1 SGHKS and CDR2 YYEKEE (reference sequence). In the source study's methods: Cell counts per sample came from amplifying reference gene primers. The repertoire was sequenced with immunoSEQ multiplex PCR; TCRdb's copy has only in-frame clones and lacks some. The V and J calls and clone size are taken from that table; D and trimming were inferred from the DNA. Here the sample spans 30,000 to 50,000 clones, approximately 94% being singletons. The receptor was isolated from a human donor with active COVID-19. The donor label of this sample is uncertain. Sequenced sample: peripheral blood. The chain links TRBV5-5 to TRBJ2-5; D might be TRBD2 (5 bases). CDR3 protein: CASSWSSGSGETQYF. The CDR3 nucleotides read TGTGCCAGCAGCTGGTCATCGGGGTCGGGAGAGACCCAGTACTTC.